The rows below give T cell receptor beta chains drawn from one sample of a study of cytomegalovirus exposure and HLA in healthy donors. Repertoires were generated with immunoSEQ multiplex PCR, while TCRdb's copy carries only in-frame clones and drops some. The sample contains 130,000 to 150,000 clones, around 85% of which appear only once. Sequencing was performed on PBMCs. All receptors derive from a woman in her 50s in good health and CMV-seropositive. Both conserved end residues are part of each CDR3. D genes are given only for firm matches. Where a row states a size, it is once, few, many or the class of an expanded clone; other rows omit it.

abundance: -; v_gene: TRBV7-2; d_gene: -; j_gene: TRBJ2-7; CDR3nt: TGTGCCAGCAGGTCCGGGATCCAAGGGAGCGACGAGCAGTACTTC; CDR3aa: CASRSGIQGSDEQYF
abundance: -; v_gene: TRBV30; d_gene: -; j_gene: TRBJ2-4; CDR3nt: TGTGCCTGGAGTGCCCCCGACAGGCGGGCCAAAAACATTCAGTACTTC; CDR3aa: CAWSAPDRRAKNIQYF
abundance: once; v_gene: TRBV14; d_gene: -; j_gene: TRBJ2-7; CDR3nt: TGTGCCAGCAGCCCCAGGGACATCCAGAACTACGAGCAGTACTTC; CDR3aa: CASSPRDIQNYEQYF
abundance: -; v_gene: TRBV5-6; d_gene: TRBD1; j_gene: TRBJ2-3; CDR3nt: TGTGCCAGCAGCGGGAGACAGGGGGTTTACACAGATACGCAGTATTTT; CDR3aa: CASSGRQGVYTDTQYF
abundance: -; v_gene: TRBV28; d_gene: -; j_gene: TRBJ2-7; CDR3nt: TGTGCCAGCAGTTTACCCGTGCAGGGCGAGCAGTACTTC; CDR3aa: CASSLPVQGEQYF
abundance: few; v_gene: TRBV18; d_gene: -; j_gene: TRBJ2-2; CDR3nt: TGTGCCAGCTCGTCTGACACCGGGGAGCTGTTTTTT; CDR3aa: CASSSDTGELFF
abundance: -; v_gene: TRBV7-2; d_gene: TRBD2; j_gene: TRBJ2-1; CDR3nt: TGTGCCAGCAGCCTCTGGGGGGGAAGCTCCTACAATGAGCAGTTCTTC; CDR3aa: CASSLWGGSSYNEQFF
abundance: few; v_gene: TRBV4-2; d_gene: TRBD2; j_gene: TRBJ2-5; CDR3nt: TGTGCCAGCAGCCCCGGGGGGGCCGGAGAGACCCAGTACTTC; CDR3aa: CASSPGGAGETQYF
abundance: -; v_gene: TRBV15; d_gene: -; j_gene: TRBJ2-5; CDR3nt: TGTGCCACCAGCAGAGGTCCCGATGGGCGAGAGACCCAGTACTTC; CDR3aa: CATSRGPDGRETQYF
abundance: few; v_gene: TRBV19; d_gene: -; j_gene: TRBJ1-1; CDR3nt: TGTGCCAGTAGTTCTCCAGGGTATTACACTGAAGCTTTCTTT; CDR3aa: CASSSPGYYTEAFF
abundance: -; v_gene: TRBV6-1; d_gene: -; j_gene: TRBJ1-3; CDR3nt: TGTGCCAGCATCGGACAGAGGGGATACACCATATATTTT; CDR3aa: CASIGQRGYTIYF
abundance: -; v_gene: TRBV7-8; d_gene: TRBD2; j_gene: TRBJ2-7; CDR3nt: TGTGCCAGCAGCTCATCCGGGACTAGTACGCAGTACTTC; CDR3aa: CASSSSGTSTQYF
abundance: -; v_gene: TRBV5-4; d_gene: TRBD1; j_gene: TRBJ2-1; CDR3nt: TGTGCCAGCAGCACCGGACAGGTGGGGAGTGAGCAGTTCTTC; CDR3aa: CASSTGQVGSEQFF
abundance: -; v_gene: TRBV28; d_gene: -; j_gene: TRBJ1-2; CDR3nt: TGTGCCAGCACCGCAGGGGCCTATGGCTACACCTTC; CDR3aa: CASTAGAYGYTF
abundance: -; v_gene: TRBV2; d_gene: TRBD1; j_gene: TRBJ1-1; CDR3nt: TGTGCCAGCAAACAGGACAGGGTGAACACTGAAGCTTTCTTT; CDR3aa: CASKQDRVNTEAFF
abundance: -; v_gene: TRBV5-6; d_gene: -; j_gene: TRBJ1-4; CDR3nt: TGTGCCAGACTCCGGGGGGTGGGGGGACTGTTTTTT; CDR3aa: CARLRGVGGLFF
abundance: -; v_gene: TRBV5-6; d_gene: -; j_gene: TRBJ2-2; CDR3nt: TGTGCCAGCAGCCCACCCGGGGTAGTTATCGGGGAGCTGTTTTTT; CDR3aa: CASSPPGVVIGELFF
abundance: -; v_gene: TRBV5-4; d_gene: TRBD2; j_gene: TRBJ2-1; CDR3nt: TGTGCCAGCAGCTTCGGGCGGGGGGGTTACAATGAGCAGTTCTTC; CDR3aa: CASSFGRGGYNEQFF
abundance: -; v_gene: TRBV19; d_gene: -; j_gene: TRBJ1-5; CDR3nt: TGTGCCAGTAGTACCTTTAATAGCAATCAGCCCCAGCATTTT; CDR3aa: CASSTFNSNQPQHF
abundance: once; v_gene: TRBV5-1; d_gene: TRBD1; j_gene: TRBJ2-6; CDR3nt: TGCGCCAGCAGCTTGGTTGCGCACAGGGGAAGCTCTGGGGCCAACGTCCTGACTTTC; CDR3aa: CASSLVAHRGSSGANVLTF
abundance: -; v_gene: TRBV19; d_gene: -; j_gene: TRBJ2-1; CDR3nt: TGTGCCAGTAGTCCGCAGGGGCACACCGATGAGCAGTTCTTC; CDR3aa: CASSPQGHTDEQFF
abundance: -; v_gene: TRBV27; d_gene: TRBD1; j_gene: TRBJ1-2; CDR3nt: TGTGCCAGCAGTCCGACAGGGGGGTGGGTTGGCTACACCTTC; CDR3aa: CASSPTGGWVGYTF
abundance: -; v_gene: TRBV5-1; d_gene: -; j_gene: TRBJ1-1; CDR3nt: TGCGCCAGCGCAGTGCTCGCTTCGAACACTGAAGCTTTCTTT; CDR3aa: CASAVLASNTEAFF
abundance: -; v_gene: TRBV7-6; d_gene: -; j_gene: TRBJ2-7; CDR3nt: TGTGCCAGCAGCCCGCGGGACGGGTACGAGCAGTACTTC; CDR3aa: CASSPRDGYEQYF
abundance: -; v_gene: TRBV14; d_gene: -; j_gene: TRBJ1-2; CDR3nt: TGTGCCAGCAGCCAAGTCTACGTAGGGGAGGACTATGGCTACACCTTC; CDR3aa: CASSQVYVGEDYGYTF
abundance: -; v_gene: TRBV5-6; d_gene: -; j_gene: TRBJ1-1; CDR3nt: TGTGCCAGCAGCATTACAGGGCTCACTGAAGCTTTCTTT; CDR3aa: CASSITGLTEAFF
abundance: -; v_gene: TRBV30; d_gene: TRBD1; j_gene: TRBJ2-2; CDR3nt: TGTGCCTGGCGGACAGGGAACACCGGGGAGCTGTTTTTT; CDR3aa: CAWRTGNTGELFF
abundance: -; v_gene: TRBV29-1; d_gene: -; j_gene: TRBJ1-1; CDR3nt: TGCAGCACCCTAGAAAGGTACACTGAAGCTTTCTTT; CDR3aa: CSTLERYTEAFF
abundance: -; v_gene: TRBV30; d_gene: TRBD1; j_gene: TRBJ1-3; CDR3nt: TGTGCCTGGCAGGGGGTTTTAGCTGGAAACACCATATATTTT; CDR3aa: CAWQGVLAGNTIYF
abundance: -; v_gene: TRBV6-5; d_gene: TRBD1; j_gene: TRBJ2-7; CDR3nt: TGTGCCAGCAGTCGACCGGGACAGGGTGGATACGAGCAGTACTTC; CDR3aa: CASSRPGQGGYEQYF
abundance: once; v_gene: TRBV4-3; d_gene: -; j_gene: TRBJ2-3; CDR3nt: TGCGCCAGCAGCCTCACTGGGCCGAGCACAGATACGCAGTATTTT; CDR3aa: CASSLTGPSTDTQYF
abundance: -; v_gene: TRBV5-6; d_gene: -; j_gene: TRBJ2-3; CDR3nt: TGTGCCAGCAGCTTGTCCAGTAGCACAGATACGCAGTATTTT; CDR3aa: CASSLSSSTDTQYF
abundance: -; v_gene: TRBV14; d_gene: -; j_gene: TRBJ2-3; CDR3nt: TGTGCCAGCAGCCCTAGCACAGATACGCAGTATTTT; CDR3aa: CASSPSTDTQYF
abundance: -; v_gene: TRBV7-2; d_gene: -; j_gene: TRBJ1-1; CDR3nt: TGTGCCAGCGGCCGGGATTTCGAAGCTTTCTTT; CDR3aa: CASGRDFEAFF
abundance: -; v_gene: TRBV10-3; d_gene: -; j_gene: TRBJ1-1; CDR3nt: TGTGCCATCAGTGAGACAGCGAACACTGAAGCTTTCTTT; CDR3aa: CAISETANTEAFF
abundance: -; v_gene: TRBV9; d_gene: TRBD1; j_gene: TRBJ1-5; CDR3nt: TGTGCCAGCAGCGCTACAGGGGCCCGCGGGCCCCAGCATTTT; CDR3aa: CASSATGARGPQHF
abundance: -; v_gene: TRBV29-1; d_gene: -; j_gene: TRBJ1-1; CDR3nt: TGCAGCGTTGCCGGGATCAAGGAAAACACTGAAGCTTTCTTT; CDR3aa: CSVAGIKENTEAFF
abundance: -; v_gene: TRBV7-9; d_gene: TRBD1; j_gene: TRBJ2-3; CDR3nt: TGTGCCAGCAGCTTGGGACAGTCAGATACGCAGTATTTT; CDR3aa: CASSLGQSDTQYF
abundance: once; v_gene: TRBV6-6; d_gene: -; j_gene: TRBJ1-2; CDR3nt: TGTGCCAGCAGTCCCGAGGGCTATGGCTACACCTTC; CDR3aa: CASSPEGYGYTF
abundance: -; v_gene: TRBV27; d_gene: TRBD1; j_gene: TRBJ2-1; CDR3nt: TGTGCCAGCAGTTCCTACGGGGACAGGGAAGAGAAGTTCTTC; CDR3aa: CASSSYGDREEKFF
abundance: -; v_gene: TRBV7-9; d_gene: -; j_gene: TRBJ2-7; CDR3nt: TGTGCCAGCAGCTCTCGTCCGTCCTACGAGCAGTACTTC; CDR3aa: CASSSRPSYEQYF
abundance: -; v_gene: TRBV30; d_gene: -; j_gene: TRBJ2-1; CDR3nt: TGTGCCTGGAGTGTAGGGCAGGGCAATGAGCAGTTCTTC; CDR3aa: CAWSVGQGNEQFF
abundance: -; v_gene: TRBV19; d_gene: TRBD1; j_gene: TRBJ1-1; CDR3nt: TGTGCCAGTCACCGGGACAGGGACTCTGAAGCTTTCTTT; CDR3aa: CASHRDRDSEAFF